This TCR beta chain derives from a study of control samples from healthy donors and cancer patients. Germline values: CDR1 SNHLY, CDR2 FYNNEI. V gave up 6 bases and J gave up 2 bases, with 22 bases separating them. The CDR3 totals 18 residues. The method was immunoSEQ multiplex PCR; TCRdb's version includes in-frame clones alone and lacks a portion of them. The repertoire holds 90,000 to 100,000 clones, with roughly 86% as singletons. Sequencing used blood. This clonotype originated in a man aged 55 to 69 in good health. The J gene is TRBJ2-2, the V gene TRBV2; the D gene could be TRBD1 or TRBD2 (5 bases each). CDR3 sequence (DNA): TGTGCCAGCAGCGAGGGTACTATGGGGCAACGAAACACCGGGGAGCTGTTTTTT. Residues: CASSEGTMGQRNTGELFF.